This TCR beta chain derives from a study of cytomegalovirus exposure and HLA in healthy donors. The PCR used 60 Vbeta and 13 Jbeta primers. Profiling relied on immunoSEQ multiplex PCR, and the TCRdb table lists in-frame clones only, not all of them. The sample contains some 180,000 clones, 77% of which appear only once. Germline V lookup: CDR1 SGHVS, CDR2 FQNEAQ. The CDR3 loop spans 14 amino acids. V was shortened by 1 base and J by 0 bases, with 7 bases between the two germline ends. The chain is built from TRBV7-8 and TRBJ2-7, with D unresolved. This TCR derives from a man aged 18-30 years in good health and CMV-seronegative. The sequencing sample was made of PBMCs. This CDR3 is CASSLDWSSYEQYF. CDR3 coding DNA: TGTGCCAGCAGCTTAGATTGGAGCTCCTACGAGCAGTACTTC. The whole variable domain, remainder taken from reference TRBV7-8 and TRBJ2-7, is GAGVSQSPRYKVAKRGQDVALRCDPISGHVSLFWYQQALGQGPEFLTYFQNEAQLDKSGLPSDRFFAERPEGSVSTLKIQRTQQEDSAVYLCASSLDWSSYEQYFGPGTRLTVT.